The rows below give T cell receptor beta chains drawn from one sample of a study of T cell repertoires in cytomegalovirus infection. TCRdb re-analysed the reads in MiXCR, keeping a single row per CDR3 protein. The sample holds about 920,000 distinct CDR3 sequences; less than 40% are singletons and the top ten take over 11%. Their antigens are not known. The sample consisted of cultured CD8+ T cells from PBMCs, taken from culture after CMV antigen stimulation. Source of these receptors: a human donor in good health (CMV status not recorded). Some clones in this sample may be carry-over from other donors' samples. CDR3s include the opening cysteine and the closing phenylalanine or tryptophan. Fields, in order: J gene, V gene, D gene, clone size, CDR3 protein, CDR3 DNA. The D gene is left open where the match is weak. Rows may omit the clone size; those that give it use once, few, many or a size class.

J: TRBJ2-1
V: TRBV3-1
D: TRBD2
size: NA
CDR3: CASSRGGVSSYNEQFF
DNA: TGTGCCAGCAGCCGGGGGGGGGTGAGCTCCTACAATGAGCAGTTCTTC

J: TRBJ2-7
V: TRBV7-2
D: NA
size: many
CDR3: CASSFWGNEQYF
DNA: TGTGCCAGCAGCTTTTGGGGGAACGAGCAGTACTTC

J: TRBJ2-1
V: TRBV19
D: TRBD2
size: NA
CDR3: CASSMGTSGGNEQFF
DNA: TGTGCCAGTAGTATGGGGACTAGCGGGGGTAATGAGCAGTTCTTC

J: TRBJ1-2
V: TRBV7-9
D: NA
size: many
CDR3: CAIRDKTNYGYTF
DNA: TGTGCCATCCGGGACAAAACTAACTATGGCTACACCTTC

J: TRBJ1-5
V: TRBV19
D: NA
size: NA
CDR3: CASSIGLRGQPQHF
DNA: TGTGCCAGTAGTATAGGCCTCAGGGGTCAGCCCCAGCATTTT

J: TRBJ2-3
V: TRBV6-6
D: NA
size: once
CDR3: CASSDGGRGWGDTQYF
DNA: TGTGCCAGCAGTGACGGGGGAAGGGGCTGGGGAGATACGCAGTATTTT

J: TRBJ2-5
V: TRBV20-1
D: NA
size: NA
CDR3: CSARRQVQETQYF
DNA: TGCAGTGCCCGTCGACAGGTTCAAGAGACCCAGTACTTC

J: TRBJ2-2
V: TRBV7-8
D: NA
size: many
CDR3: CASSLSPGELFF
DNA: TGTGCCAGCAGCTTATCCCCCGGGGAGCTGTTTTTT

J: TRBJ2-5
V: TRBV19
D: TRBD1
size: NA
CDR3: CASSLDRGEETQYF
DNA: TGTGCCAGTAGTTTGGACAGGGGGGAAGAGACCCAGTACTTC

J: TRBJ1-1
V: TRBV6-6
D: TRBD1
size: few
CDR3: CASSYSIGQVNTEAFF
DNA: TGTGCCAGCAGTTACTCTATCGGACAGGTGAACACTGAAGCTTTCTTT

J: TRBJ1-4
V: TRBV27
D: NA
size: few
CDR3: CASSRPGWELFF
DNA: TGTGCCAGCAGTAGGCCAGGTTGGGAACTGTTTTTT

J: TRBJ2-1
V: TRBV7-6
D: NA
size: NA
CDR3: CTSSLASDEQFF
DNA: TGTACCAGCAGCTTGGCGAGCGATGAGCAGTTCTTC

J: TRBJ2-3
V: TRBV10-1
D: TRBD1
size: NA
CDR3: CASSDLTGGSDTQYF
DNA: TGCGCCAGCAGTGATCTAACAGGGGGTTCAGATACGCAGTATTTT

J: TRBJ1-1
V: TRBV5-4
D: NA
size: once
CDR3: CASRGGGGGAFF
DNA: TGTGCCAGCAGGGGGGGCGGCGGGGGAGCTTTCTTT

J: TRBJ2-4
V: TRBV7-9
D: NA
size: NA
CDR3: CASSLGGEPKNIQYF
DNA: TGTGCCAGCAGCTTAGGCGGGGAACCCAAAAACATTCAGTACTTC